The subject of this entry is one TCR beta chain. This sample was included in a study of blood T cell repertoires in COVID-19. Per the authors' pipeline: Counts of nucleated cells, estimated from reference gene primer amplification, were obtained. The method was immunoSEQ multiplex PCR; TCRdb's version includes in-frame clones alone and lacks a portion of them. D and trimming come from the DNA, and the V and J calls and clone size come from that table. Of about 300,000 clones detected, roughly 80% appear once; the ten largest clones hold about 1.6%. The TCR was taken from a human donor with COVID-19, enrolled during active disease. The donor label of this sample is uncertain. The sample taken for sequencing was peripheral blood.

The DNA for the CDR3 is TGTGCCAGTAGTCCGGGGACAGCAAACAACTATGGCTACACCTTC. Amino acids: CASSPGTANNYGYTF. J is TRBJ1-2 and V is TRBV19, with 7 bases aligning to TRBD1. Germline V gene lookup returns CDR1 LNHDA and CDR2 SQIVND (reference sequence). CDR3 length: 15 amino acids. Trimming at V came to 5 bases and at J to 2 bases, leaving 8 bases not matched to a gene.